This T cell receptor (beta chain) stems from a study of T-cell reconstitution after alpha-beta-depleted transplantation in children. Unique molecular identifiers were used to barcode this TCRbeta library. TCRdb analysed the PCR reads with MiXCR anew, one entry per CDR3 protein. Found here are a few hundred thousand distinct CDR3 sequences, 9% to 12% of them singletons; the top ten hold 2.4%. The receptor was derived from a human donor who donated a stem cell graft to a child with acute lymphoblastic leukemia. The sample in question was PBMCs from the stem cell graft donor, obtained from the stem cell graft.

CDR3 nucleotide sequence: TGCAGCGTTGTGACATCCTACGAGCAGTACTTC. This translates into CSVVTSYEQYF. The chain joins TRBV29-1 to TRBJ2-7; D is uncertain. Trimming took off 4 bases at V and 1 base at J, with 5 bases between the two ends. In germline, CDR1 is SQVTM, CDR2 ANQGSEA. This CDR3 has 11 residues.